What follows describes a single T cell receptor beta chain. This sample was included in a study of blood T cell repertoires in COVID-19. Turning to the study itself: There were acute and convalescent COVID-19 samples, and they came from the United States, Italy and Spain. Sample material is recorded as cDNA or gDNA derived from T cells, B-cell-depleted T cells, or PBMCs.

Deletions cut 4 bases from V and 6 bases from J, with 21 bases between. This CDR3 contains 16 residues. The germline CDR1 and CDR2 sequences are SGDLS and YYNGEE. Per the study methods: By means of reference gene primer amplification, nucleated cell counts were estimated. The assay was immunoSEQ multiplex PCR, and TCRdb's table has in-frame clones only and misses some. That table is the source of V, J and clone size, and D and trimming were worked out from the DNA. The sample includes over 200,000 clones, 88% of them seen just once. Sequenced: peripheral blood. The chain joins TRBV9 to TRBJ2-3, with D possibly being TRBD2 (6 bases). The clonotype was recovered from a human donor in a cohort sampled during active COVID-19. In DNA, the CDR3 is TGTGCCAGCAGCCCACCCGGGACTCCCCCCGCGGATACGCAGTATTTT. It is translated as CASSPPGTPPADTQYF.